Detailed here is one T cell receptor beta chain. TCRdb's table, derived via immunoSEQ multiplex PCR, lists solely in-frame clones and lacks some. The table has a few hundred thousand clones, around 90% seen once; the top ten hold about 9.4%. The source of the sample is a study of blood T cell repertoires in COVID-19. Study details: Whether acute or convalescent, the COVID-19 samples came from the United States, Italy and Spain.

The CDR3 is 14 amino acids. Germline CDR1 and CDR2: GTSNPN and SVGIG (reference sequence). J lost 8 bases, V lost 3 bases, and 8 bases had no gene match. Sequences were obtained from PBMCs or T cells enriched from blood (not recorded which). The receptor's source is a young man with acute COVID-19. V and J are TRBV30 and TRBJ1-1, with TRBD1 matching over 11 bases. CDR3: CAWSADRGLSEAFF. DNA for the CDR3: TGTGCCTGGAGCGCGGACAGGGGGCTATCAGAAGCTTTCTTT.